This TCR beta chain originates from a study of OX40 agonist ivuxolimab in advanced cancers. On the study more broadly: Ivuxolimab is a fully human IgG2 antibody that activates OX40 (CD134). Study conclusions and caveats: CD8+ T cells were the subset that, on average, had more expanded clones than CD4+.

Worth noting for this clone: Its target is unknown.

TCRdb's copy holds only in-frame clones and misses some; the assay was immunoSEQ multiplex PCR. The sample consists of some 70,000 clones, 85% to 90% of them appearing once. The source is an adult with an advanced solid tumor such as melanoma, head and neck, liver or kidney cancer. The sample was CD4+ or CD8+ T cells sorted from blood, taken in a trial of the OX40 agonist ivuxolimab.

CDR3 in amino acids: CASSFRRASGDNEQFF. The DNA for the CDR3 is TGTGCCAGCAGCTTTAGACGGGCTAGCGGTGACAATGAGCAGTTCTTC. The chain is built from TRBV5-6 and TRBJ2-1; TRBD2 matches 7 bases. The CDR3 loop spans 16 amino acids. Germline-derived CDR1 and CDR2 are SGHDT and YYEEEE. The ends lost 2 bases at V and 5 bases at J; junction bases unmatched: 10.